This T cell receptor beta chain was found in a study of identical twins' blood T cells. V shed 5 bases and J 3 bases; nucleotides not matched to a gene: 5. Germline V gives CDR1 KGHSH, CDR2 LQKENI. CDR3 length: 15 residues. The table lists this clonotype with many counts. TCRdb reprocessed the 5' RACE reads with MiXCR, giving one entry per CDR3 protein. In the table there are 300,000 to 450,000 distinct CDR3 sequences, about 28% of which are singletons. This chain links TRBV18 with TRBJ2-1; 9 bases line up with TRBD1. Input material: PBMCs. This sequence originates from a woman aged 18-55 years in good health. In nucleotides, the CDR3 is TGTGCCAGCTCATCTGGACAGGGGTTCTACAATGAGCAGTTCTTC. Translated: CASSSGQGFYNEQFF.